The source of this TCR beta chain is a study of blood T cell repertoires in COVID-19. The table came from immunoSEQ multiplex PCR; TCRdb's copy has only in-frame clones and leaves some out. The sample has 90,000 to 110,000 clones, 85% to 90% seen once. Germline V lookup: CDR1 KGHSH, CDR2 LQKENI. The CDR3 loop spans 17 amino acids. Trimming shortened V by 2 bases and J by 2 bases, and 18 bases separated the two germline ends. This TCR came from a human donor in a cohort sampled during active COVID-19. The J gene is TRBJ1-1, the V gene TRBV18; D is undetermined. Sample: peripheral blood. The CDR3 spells CASSPSLAAQGNTEAFF. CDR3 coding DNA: TGTGCCAGCTCACCATCGTTAGCAGCCCAAGGTAACACTGAAGCTTTCTTT.